This entry describes one T cell receptor beta chain. The CDR3 contains 13 residues. Germline V gives CDR1 WNHNN, CDR2 SYGVQD (reference sequence). V gave up 4 bases and J gave up 11 bases, with 16 bases separating them. Assay: immunoSEQ multiplex PCR; the TCRdb copy retains only in-frame clones and omits some. The data contain approximately 110,000 clones, about nine tenths of them singletons. The data were taken from a study of OX40 agonist ivuxolimab in advanced cancers. Study information: People in dose escalation had one of these cancers: hepatocellular carcinoma, melanoma, renal cell or head and neck cancer.

The TCR originated in an adult with an advanced solid tumor such as melanoma, head and neck, liver or kidney cancer. Material: CD4+ or CD8+ T cells sorted from blood, obtained in a trial of the OX40 agonist ivuxolimab. This chain joins TRBV10-1 and TRBJ2-3, with unresolved D. As DNA, the CDR3 is TGCGCCAGCAGTGCTGCCTCTGGCTTGGGGCAGTATTTT. This translates into CASSAASGLGQYF.